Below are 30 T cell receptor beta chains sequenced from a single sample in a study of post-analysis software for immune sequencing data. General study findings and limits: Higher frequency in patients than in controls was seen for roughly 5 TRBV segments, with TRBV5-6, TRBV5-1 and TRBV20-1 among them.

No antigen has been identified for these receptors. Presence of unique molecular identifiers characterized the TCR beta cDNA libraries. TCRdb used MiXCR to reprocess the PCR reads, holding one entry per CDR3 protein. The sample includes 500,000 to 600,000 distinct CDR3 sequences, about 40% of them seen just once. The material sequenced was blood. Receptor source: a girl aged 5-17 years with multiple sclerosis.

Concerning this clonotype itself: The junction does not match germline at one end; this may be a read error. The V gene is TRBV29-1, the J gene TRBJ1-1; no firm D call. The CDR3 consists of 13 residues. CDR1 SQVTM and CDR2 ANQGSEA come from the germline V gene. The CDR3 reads CSAAGRLDTEAFF. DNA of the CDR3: TGTAGCGCCGCGGGCCGTCTCGACACTGAAGCTTTCTTT.

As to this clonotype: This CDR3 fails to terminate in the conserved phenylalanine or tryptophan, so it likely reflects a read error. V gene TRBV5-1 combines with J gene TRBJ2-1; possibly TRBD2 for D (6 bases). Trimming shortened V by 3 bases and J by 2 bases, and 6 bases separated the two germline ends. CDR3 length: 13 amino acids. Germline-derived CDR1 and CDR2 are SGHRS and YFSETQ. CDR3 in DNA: TGCGCCAGCAGCTGGGGGGCCTACAATGAGCAGTTCCTC. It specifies CASSWGAYNEQFL.

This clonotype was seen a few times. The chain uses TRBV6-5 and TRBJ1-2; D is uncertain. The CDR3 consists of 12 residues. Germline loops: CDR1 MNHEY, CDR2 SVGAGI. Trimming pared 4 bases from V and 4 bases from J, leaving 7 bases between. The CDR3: CASSSPSYGYTF. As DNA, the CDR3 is TGTGCCAGCAGTTCCCCTTCCTATGGCTACACCTTC.

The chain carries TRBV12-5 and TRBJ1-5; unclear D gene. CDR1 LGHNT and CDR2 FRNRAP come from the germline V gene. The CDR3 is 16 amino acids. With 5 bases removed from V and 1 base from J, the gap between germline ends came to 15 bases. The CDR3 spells CASGGPGSGSNQPQHF. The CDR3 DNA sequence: TGTGCTAGTGGTGGCCCCGGGTCAGGCAGCAATCAGCCCCAGCATTTT.

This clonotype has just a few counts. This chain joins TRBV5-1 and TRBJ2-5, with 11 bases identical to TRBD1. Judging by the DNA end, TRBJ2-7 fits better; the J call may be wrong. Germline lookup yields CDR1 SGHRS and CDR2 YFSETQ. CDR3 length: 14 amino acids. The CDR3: CASSPRTGGVEQYF. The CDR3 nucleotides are TGCGCCAGCAGCCCAAGGACAGGGGGCGTCGAGCAGTACTTC.

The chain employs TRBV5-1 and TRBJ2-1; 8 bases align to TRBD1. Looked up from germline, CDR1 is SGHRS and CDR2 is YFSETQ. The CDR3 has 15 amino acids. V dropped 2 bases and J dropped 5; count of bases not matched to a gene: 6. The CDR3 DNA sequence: TGCGCCAGCAGCTTTGACAGGGGCGCAGACAATGAGCAGTTCTTC. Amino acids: CASSFDRGADNEQFF.

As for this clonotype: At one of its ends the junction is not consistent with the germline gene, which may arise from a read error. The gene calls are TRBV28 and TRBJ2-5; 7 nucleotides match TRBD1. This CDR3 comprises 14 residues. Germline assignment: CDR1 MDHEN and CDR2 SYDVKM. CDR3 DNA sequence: TGTGCCAGCAGTGCCAACAGGGGTGGGGAGATCCAGTACTTC. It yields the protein CASSANRGGEIQYF.

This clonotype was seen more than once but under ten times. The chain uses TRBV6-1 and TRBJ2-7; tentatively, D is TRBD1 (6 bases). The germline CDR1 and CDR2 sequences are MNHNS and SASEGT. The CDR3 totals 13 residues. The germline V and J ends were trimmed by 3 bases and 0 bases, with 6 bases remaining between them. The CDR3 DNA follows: TGTGCCAGCAGTGAGGACAGCTCCTACGAGCAGTACTTC. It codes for CASSEDSSYEQYF.

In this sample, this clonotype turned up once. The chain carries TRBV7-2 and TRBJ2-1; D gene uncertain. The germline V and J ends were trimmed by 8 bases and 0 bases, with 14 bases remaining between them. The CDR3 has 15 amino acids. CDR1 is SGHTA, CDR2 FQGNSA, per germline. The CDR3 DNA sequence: TGTGCCAGCGGCCCCCGAAGCCCCTCCTACAATGAGCAGTTCTTC. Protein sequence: CASGPRSPSYNEQFF.

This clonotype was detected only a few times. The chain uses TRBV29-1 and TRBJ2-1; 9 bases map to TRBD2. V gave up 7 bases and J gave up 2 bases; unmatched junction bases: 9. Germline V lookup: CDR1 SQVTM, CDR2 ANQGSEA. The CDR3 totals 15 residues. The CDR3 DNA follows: TGCAGCGCCCGGCCAGCGGGAGGCCCCTACAATGAGCAGTTCTTC. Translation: CSARPAGGPYNEQFF.

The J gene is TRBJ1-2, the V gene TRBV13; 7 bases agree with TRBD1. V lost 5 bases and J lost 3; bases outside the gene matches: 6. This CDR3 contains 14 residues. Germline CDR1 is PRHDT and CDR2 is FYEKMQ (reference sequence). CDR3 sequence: CASSVFTGDYGYTF. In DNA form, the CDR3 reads TGTGCCAGCAGCGTCTTTACAGGGGACTATGGCTACACCTTC.

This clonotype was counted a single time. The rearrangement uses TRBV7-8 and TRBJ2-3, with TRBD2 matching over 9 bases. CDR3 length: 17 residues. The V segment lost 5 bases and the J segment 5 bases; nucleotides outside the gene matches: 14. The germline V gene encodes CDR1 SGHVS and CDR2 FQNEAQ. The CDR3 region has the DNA TGTGCCAGCAGCCTAGAAATCGCGGGAGGGCCGGGAGATACGCAGTATTTT. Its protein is CASSLEIAGGPGDTQYF.

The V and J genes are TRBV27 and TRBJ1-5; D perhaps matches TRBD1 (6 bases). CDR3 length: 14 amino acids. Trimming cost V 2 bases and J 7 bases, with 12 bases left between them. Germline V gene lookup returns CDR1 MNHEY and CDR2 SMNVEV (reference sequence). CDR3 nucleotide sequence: TGTGCCAGCAGTTTAAGGGGGGGAAGCCAGCCCCAGCATTTT. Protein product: CASSLRGGSQPQHF.

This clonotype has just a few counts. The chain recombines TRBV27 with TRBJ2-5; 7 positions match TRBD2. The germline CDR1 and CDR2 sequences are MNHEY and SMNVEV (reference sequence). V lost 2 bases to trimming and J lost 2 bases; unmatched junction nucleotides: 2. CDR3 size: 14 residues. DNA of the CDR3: TGTGCCAGCAGTTTAATGGGAGGGCAAGAGACCCAGTACTTC. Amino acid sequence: CASSLMGGQETQYF.

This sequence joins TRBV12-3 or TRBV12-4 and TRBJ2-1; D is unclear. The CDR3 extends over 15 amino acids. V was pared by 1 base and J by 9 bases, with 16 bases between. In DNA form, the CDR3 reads TGTGCCAGCAGTTTAGAGGGATTGTATATAAGTGAGCAGTTCTTC. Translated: CASSLEGLYISEQFF.

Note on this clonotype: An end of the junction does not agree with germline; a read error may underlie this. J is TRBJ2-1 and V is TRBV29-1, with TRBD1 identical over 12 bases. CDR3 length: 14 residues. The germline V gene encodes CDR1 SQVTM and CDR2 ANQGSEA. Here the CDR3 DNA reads TGCAGCGTTAAGGCCGGGACAGGGGGCAATGAGCAGGTCTTC. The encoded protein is CSVKAGTGGNEQVF.

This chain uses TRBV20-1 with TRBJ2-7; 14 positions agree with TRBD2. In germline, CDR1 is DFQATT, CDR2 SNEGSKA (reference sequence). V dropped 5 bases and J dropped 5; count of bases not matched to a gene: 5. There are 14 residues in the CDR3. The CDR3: CSAPGLAGVNEQYF. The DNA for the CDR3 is TGCAGTGCTCCGGGACTAGCGGGAGTAAACGAGCAGTACTTC.

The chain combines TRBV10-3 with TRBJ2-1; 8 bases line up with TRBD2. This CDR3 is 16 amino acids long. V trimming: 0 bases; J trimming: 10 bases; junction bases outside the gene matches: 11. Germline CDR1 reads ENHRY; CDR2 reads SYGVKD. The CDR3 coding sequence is TGTGCCATCAGTGAGTCGACGGGAGGGCCGGCGGGGGAGCAGTTCTTC. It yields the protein CAISESTGGPAGEQFF.

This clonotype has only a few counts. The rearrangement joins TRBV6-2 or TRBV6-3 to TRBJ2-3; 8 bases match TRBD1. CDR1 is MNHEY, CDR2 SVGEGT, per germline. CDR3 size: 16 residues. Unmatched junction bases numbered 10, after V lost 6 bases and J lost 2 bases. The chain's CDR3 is CASSLTEDRATDTQYF. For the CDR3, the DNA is TGTGCCAGCAGCCTTACGGAGGACAGGGCCACAGATACGCAGTATTTT.

For the CDR3, the DNA is TGCAGTGCTAGAAAGGACAGGGGGGGCGAGCAGTACTTC. Its protein product is CSARKDRGGEQYF. V usage is TRBV20-1 and J usage is TRBJ2-7, with 10 bases lining up with TRBD1. With V trimmed by 2 bases and J by 6 bases, 4 bases remained unmatched. CDR3 length equals 13 residues. Germline-derived CDR1 and CDR2 are DFQATT and SNEGSKA (reference sequence).

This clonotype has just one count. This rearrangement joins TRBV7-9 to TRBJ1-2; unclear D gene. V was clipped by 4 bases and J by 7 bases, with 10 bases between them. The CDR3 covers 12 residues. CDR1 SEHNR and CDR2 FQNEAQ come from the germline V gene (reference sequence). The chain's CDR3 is CASSWIGSGYTF. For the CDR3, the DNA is TGTGCCAGCAGCTGGATAGGGAGTGGCTACACCTTC.

DNA of the CDR3: TGTGCCAGCAGTAGAGGACTAGCGTCCCCGGTCGATGAGCAGTTCTTC. Encoded protein: CASSRGLASPVDEQFF. The chain joins TRBV12-3 or TRBV12-4 to TRBJ2-1, with TRBD2 matching over 9 bases. The CDR3 sequence is 16 residues long. Unmatched junction bases numbered 13, after V lost 5 bases and J lost 8 bases.

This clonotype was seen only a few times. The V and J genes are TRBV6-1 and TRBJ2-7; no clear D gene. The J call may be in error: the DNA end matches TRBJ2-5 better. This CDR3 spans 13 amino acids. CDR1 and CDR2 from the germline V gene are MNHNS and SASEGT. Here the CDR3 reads CASSEWDWETQYF. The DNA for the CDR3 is TGTGCCAGCAGTGAATGGGATTGGGAGACCCAGTACTTC.

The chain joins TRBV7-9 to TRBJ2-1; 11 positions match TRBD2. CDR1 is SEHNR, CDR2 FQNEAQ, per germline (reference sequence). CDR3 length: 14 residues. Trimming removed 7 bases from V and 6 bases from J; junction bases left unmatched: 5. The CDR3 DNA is TGTGCCAGCACACTAACTAGCGGGAGCAATGAGCAGTTCTTC. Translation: CASTLTSGSNEQFF.

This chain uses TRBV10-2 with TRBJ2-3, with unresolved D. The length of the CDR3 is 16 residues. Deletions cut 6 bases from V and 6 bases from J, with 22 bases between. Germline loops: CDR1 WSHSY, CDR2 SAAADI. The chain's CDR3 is CASRTGRRTIPDTQYF. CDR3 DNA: TGCGCCAGCAGAACGGGCAGACGTACTATTCCTGATACGCAGTATTTT.

The CDR3 protein is CASSPAASGQRIYEQYF. DNA of the CDR3: TGCGCCAGCAGCCCAGCAGCCTCGGGACAGCGGATCTACGAGCAGTACTTC. The chain employs TRBV5-1 and TRBJ2-7; TRBD1 agrees at 7 bases. The J segment lost 3 bases and the V segment lost 4 bases, leaving 16 bases of the junction unmatched. The CDR3 has 17 amino acids. In germline, CDR1 is SGHRS, CDR2 YFSETQ.

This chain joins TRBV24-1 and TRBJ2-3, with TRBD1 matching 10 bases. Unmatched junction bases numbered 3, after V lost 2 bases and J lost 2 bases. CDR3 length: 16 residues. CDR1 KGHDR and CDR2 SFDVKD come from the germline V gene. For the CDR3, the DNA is TGTGCCACCAGTGATTCAGGGACAGGGGACACAGATACGCAGTATTTT. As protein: CATSDSGTGDTDTQYF.

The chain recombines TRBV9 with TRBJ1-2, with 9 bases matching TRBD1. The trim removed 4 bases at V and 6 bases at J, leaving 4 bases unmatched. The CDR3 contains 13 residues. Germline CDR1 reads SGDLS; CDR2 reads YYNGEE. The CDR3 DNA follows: TGTGCCAGCAGCCGGCGACAGGGGGATGGCTACACCTTC. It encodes CASSRRQGDGYTF.

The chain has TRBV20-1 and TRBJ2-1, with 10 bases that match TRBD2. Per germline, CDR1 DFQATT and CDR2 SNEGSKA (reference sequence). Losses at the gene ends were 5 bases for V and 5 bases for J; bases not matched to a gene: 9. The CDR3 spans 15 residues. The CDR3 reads CSADPTSGDHNEQFF. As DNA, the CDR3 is TGCAGTGCTGACCCCACTAGCGGGGATCACAATGAGCAGTTCTTC.

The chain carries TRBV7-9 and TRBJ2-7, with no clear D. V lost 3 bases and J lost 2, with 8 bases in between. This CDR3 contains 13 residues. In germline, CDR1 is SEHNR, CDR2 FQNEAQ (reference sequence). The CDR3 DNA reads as TGTGCCAGCAGCTTCGACCCTGCCTACGAGCAGTACTTC. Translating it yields CASSFDPAYEQYF.